This TCR beta chain is from a study of control samples from healthy donors and cancer patients. Sequenced by immunoSEQ multiplex PCR; TCRdb stores in-frame clones only, minus some. The table has under 65,000 clones, 80% to 90% seen once; the top ten hold about 3%. Input material: PBMCs. The sequence derives from a woman in her forties or fifties with lung cancer.

CDR3 loop: CASSALDTVYGYTF. CDR3 sequence (DNA): TGTGCCAGCAGTGCCCTTGACACGGTCTATGGCTACACCTTC. The genes are TRBV27 and TRBJ1-2; no definite D call. Between the trimmed V and J ends, which lost 5 bases and 4 bases, there was a span of 14 bases. CDR3 size: 14 residues. CDR1 MNHEY and CDR2 SMNVEV come from the germline V gene (reference sequence).